Below, 28 T cell receptor beta chains from the same sample are listed, as sequenced in a study of blood T cell repertoires in COVID-19. Data came from immunoSEQ multiplex PCR; TCRdb stores just in-frame clones and leaves some out. The data contain some 120,000 clones, approximately 85% of them singletons. Source material: peripheral blood. Receptors originate from a human donor in a cohort sampled during active COVID-19.

This clone was detected once. V is TRBV6-2 or TRBV6-3 and J is TRBJ2-7; the D gene is possibly TRBD2 (6 bases). Trimming left V 0 bases short and J 3 bases short, with 12 bases between. This CDR3 region has 15 residues. The germline gives CDR1 MNHEY, CDR2 SVGEGT. The chain's CDR3 is CASSYSIADLYEQYF. The CDR3, as DNA: TGTGCCAGCAGTTACTCGATAGCGGACCTCTACGAGCAGTACTTC.

This chain links TRBV3-1 (or the pseudogene TRBV3-2) with TRBJ1-2, with D maybe TRBD1 (6 bases). The germline CDR1 and CDR2 sequences are LGHDT and YNNKEL (reference sequence). The CDR3 is 16 residues long. V lost 0 bases and J 3 bases, leaving 14 bases between the germline ends. CDR3 nucleotide sequence: TGTGCCAGCAGCCAAGATTGGTCAGGGGAGTACTATGGCTACACCTTC. Translated, it gives CASSQDWSGEYYGYTF.

This chain links TRBV6-2 or TRBV6-3 with TRBJ1-2; the D gene is possibly TRBD1 (5 bases). Trimming took off 5 bases at V and 2 bases at J, with 21 bases between the two ends. Germline V gene data show CDR1 as MNHEY and CDR2 as SVGEGT. The CDR3 runs 17 residues. The CDR3 protein is CASSDPVGRGINYGYTF. CDR3 DNA: TGTGCCAGCAGTGACCCTGTTGGTAGGGGCATAAACTATGGCTACACCTTC.

The genes are TRBV19 and TRBJ2-4; no clear D. In germline, CDR1 is LNHDA, CDR2 SQIVND (reference sequence). Trimming removed 3 bases at V and 7 bases at J, with 16 bases between. The CDR3 contains 15 residues. DNA of the CDR3: TGTGCCAGTAGTATTGCTGTCGCGTCTTGGAACATTCAGTACTTC. It translates to CASSIAVASWNIQYF. The entire variable domain, with the rest obtained from reference TRBV19 and TRBJ2-4, is as follows: DGGITQSPKYLFRKEGQNVTLSCEQNLNHDAMYWYRQDPGQGLRLIYYSQIVNDFQKGDIAEGYSVSREKKESFPLTVTSAQKNPTAFYLCASSIAVASWNIQYFGAGTRLSVL.

This clone was detected once. This rearrangement joins TRBV29-1 to TRBJ2-2, with 7 bases that match TRBD1. This CDR3 spans 14 amino acids. With V trimmed by 6 bases and J by 4 bases, 8 bases remained unmatched. The germline gives CDR1 SQVTM, CDR2 ANQGSEA. CDR3 amino acids: CSVTGYPSTGELFF. The CDR3 DNA is TGCAGCGTGACAGGGTACCCCTCCACCGGGGAGCTGTTTTTT.

The chain has TRBV10-1 and TRBJ2-1; D possibly corresponds to TRBD1 (6 bases). The length of the CDR3 is 14 residues. CDR1 WNHNN and CDR2 SYGVQD come from the germline V gene (reference sequence). The V end was cut by 3 bases, the J end by 7 bases, with 13 bases between. The CDR3 DNA sequence: TGCGCCAGCAGTGACCGGGACAACGATAATGAGCAGTTCTTC. This translates into CASSDRDNDNEQFF.

The CDR3 region is CASQYRYNSPLHF. CDR3 nucleotides: TGTGCCAGCCAATACAGGTATAATTCACCCCTCCACTTT. The V call is TRBV14, the J call TRBJ1-6, with a weak D call TRBD1 (5 bases). The CDR3 spans 13 residues. Deletions cut 8 bases from V and 4 bases from J, with 9 bases between. Germline CDR1 and CDR2: SGHDN and FVKESK.

The chain uses TRBV7-9 and TRBJ2-3, with a weak D call TRBD1 (5 bases). Trimming removed 4 bases from V and 2 bases from J, with 22 bases in between. CDR3 length: 18 amino acids. Germline V gene lookup returns CDR1 SEHNR and CDR2 FQNEAQ (reference sequence). CDR3 sequence: CASSSNQYQGGPTDTQYF. The CDR3 DNA follows: TGTGCCAGCAGCTCAAATCAGTACCAGGGTGGGCCCACAGATACGCAGTATTTT.

The CDR3 DNA is TGTGCCAGCAGCGGGACAGGGAACTATGGCTACACCTTC. Protein sequence: CASSGTGNYGYTF. The chain joins TRBV12-3 or TRBV12-4 to TRBJ1-2; 9 positions agree with TRBD1. Trimming removed 6 bases from V and 2 bases from J; junction bases left unmatched: 1. The CDR3 spans 13 residues.

V usage is TRBV18 and J usage is TRBJ2-1; TRBD2 aligns across 8 bases. The trim removed 8 bases at V and 6 bases at J, leaving 9 bases unmatched. This CDR3 region has 14 residues. CDR1 and CDR2 (germline): KGHSH, LQKENI. This chain's CDR3 is CASGTGGVFNEQFF. The CDR3, as DNA: TGTGCCAGCGGGACGGGGGGGGTCTTCAATGAGCAGTTCTTC.

In its sample, this clone was seen a few times. The chain employs TRBV6-6 and TRBJ1-2; D not certain. The CDR3 contains 15 residues. Trimming left V 4 bases short and J 4 bases short, with 16 bases between. Germline V gene data show CDR1 as MNHNY and CDR2 as SVGAGI (reference sequence). The CDR3 DNA reads TGTGCCAGCAGTTCACCGGAGGGATCAAGCTATGGCTACACCTTC. The encoded protein is CASSSPEGSSYGYTF.

As regards this clone: Different DNA sequences within this sample yield the same CDR3. The CDR3 here is CASSLGTGGGYTF. CDR3 DNA: TGTGCCAGCAGCTTAGGGACAGGGGGAGGCTACACCTTC. This chain joins TRBV7-2 and TRBJ1-2; TRBD1 agrees at 10 bases. Germline V gives CDR1 SGHTA, CDR2 FQGNSA. With 1 base clipped from V and 8 bases from J, the junction kept 1 base outside the gene matches. CDR3 size: 13 residues.

For the CDR3, the DNA is TGTGCCAGCAGCCCCACAGGGTACACTGAAGCTTTCTTT. Encoded protein: CASSPTGYTEAFF. The rearrangement joins TRBV7-2 to TRBJ1-1; D is perhaps TRBD1 (6 bases). Trimming left V 5 bases short and J 3 bases short, with 10 bases between. The CDR3 sequence is 13 residues long. The germline V gene encodes CDR1 SGHTA and CDR2 FQGNSA.

This chain connects TRBV11-2 to TRBJ2-4; TRBD1 matches 8 bases. The germline gives CDR1 SGHAT, CDR2 FQNNGV. This CDR3 region has 16 residues. V was clipped by 5 bases and J by 8 bases; unmatched bases: 14. The CDR3 region is CASSLTLGQGTDIQYF. CDR3 DNA: TGTGCCAGCAGCCTCACCCTCGGACAGGGAACGGACATTCAGTACTTC. The complete variable domain, with remaining parts taken from reference TRBV11-2 and TRBJ2-4, reads EAGVAQSPRYKIIEKRQSVAFWCNPISGHATLYWYQQILGQGPKLLIQFQNNGVVDDSQLPKDRFSAERLKGVDSTLKIQPAKLEDSAVYLCASSLTLGQGTDIQYFGAGTRLSVL.

This chain connects TRBV29-1 to TRBJ2-5; D is undetermined. The V and J ends lost 1 base and 0 bases respectively, with 6 bases between them. Germline CDR1 is SQVTM and CDR2 is ANQGSEA. This CDR3 is 13 amino acids long. CDR3: CSVEAHNQETQYF. The CDR3, as DNA: TGCAGCGTTGAAGCCCACAACCAAGAGACCCAGTACTTC. The entire variable domain, with the rest obtained from reference TRBV29-1 and TRBJ2-5, is as follows: SAVISQKPSRDICQRGTSLTIQCQVDSQVTMMFWYRQQPGQSLTLIATANQGSEATYESGFVIDKFPISRPNLTFSTLTVSNMSPEDSSIYLCSVEAHNQETQYFGPGTRLLVL.

The chain has TRBV5-8 and TRBJ2-1, with a possible D match to TRBD1 (5 bases). This CDR3 is built from 13 residues. Trimming removed 2 bases from V and 5 bases from J, with 8 bases in between. Looked up from germline, CDR1 is SGHTS and CDR2 is YDEGEE. The CDR3 spells CASSFTGNNEQFF. DNA for the CDR3: TGTGCCAGCAGCTTTACAGGAAACAATGAGCAGTTCTTC.

This chain links TRBV7-9 with TRBJ2-7; the match to TRBD2 covers 12 bases. V was pared by 5 bases and J by 4 bases, with 6 bases of the junction left unmatched. Germline CDR1 SEHNR, CDR2 FQNEAQ (reference sequence). The CDR3 spans 15 residues. CDR3 in amino acids: CASSPSGGALYEQYF. The CDR3 DNA is TGTGCCAGCAGCCCTAGCGGGGGGGCCTTGTACGAGCAGTACTTC. The full variable domain, in which reference TRBV7-9 and TRBJ2-7 provide the parts outside the CDR3, is DTGVSQNPRHKITKRGQNVTFRCDPISEHNRLYWYRQTLGQGPEFLTYFQNEAQLEKSRLLSDRFSAERPKGSFSTLEIQRTEQGDSAMYLCASSPSGGALYEQYFGPGTRLTVT.

V gene TRBV4-1 combines with J gene TRBJ2-3, with TRBD2 identical over 7 bases. J was trimmed by 0 bases and V by 0 bases; bases with no gene match: 15. The CDR3 covers 20 residues. The V gene's germline CDR1 is MGHRA and CDR2 YSYEKL. The CDR3, as DNA: TGCGCCAGCAGCCAAGAAGCTCCCACGGGGAGGGCTAGCAGCACAGATACGCAGTATTTT. It specifies CASSQEAPTGRASSTDTQYF.

This rearrangement joins TRBV28 to TRBJ2-3; 7 bases align to TRBD2. Per the germline V gene, CDR1 is MDHEN and CDR2 is SYDVKM. Trimming took 7 bases from V and 2 from J; bases not matched to a gene: 6. This CDR3 is 14 amino acids long. The CDR3 bases are TGTGCCAGCAAGGGGCGGGGGATCACAGATACGCAGTATTTT. It is translated as CASKGRGITDTQYF.

This clone has a handful of counts. J is TRBJ2-2 and V is TRBV19; 9 positions match TRBD1. The CDR3 extends over 14 amino acids. V shed 6 bases, J shed 7 bases, and the junction held 6 bases outside the gene matches. The germline CDR1 and CDR2 sequences are LNHDA and SQIVND (reference sequence). The CDR3 reads CASSTGGYSGELFF. As DNA, the CDR3 is TGTGCCAGTAGCACAGGGGGCTACAGCGGGGAGCTGTTTTTT.

The CDR3 bases are TGTGCCAGCAGTTACAACCCCGCAGGCACAGATACGCAGTATTTT. This encodes CASSYNPAGTDTQYF. This sequence joins TRBV6-5 and TRBJ2-3; D ambiguous. Germline values: CDR1 MNHEY, CDR2 SVGAGI. The CDR3 is 15 residues long. Trimming cost V 2 bases and J 1 base, with 10 bases left between them.

This chain joins TRBV11-2 and TRBJ2-1; 10 bases map to TRBD2. CDR3 size: 16 residues. Looked up from germline, CDR1 is SGHAT and CDR2 is FQNNGV. After removal of 5 bases from V and 4 bases from J, the junction contained 8 bases not matched to a gene. Here the CDR3 reads CASSPIAGGPYNEQFF. As DNA, the CDR3 is TGTGCCAGCAGCCCCATAGCGGGGGGCCCATACAATGAGCAGTTCTTC.

The rearrangement joins TRBV5-1 to TRBJ2-7, with D possibly TRBD1 on 7 matching bases. Germline CDR1 reads SGHRS; CDR2 reads YFSETQ. With 6 bases removed from V and 4 bases from J, the gap between germline ends came to 20 bases. The CDR3 totals 15 residues. The DNA for the CDR3 is TGCGCCAGCAAACTGACCAGGGGGGCTTTATACGAGCAGTACTTC. This sequence encodes CASKLTRGALYEQYF.

The chain couples TRBV7-2 to TRBJ1-2, with D unresolved. The CDR3 is 13 amino acids. Germline loops: CDR1 SGHTA, CDR2 FQGNSA. Trimming removed 4 bases from V and 3 bases from J, with 9 bases in between. DNA for the CDR3: TGTGCCAGCAGCTCCAGCGTGTACTATGGCTACACCTTC. It translates to CASSSSVYYGYTF.

The genes are TRBV6-5 and TRBJ2-5; D is possibly TRBD2 (5 bases). The CDR3 runs to 14 residues. Germline V lookup: CDR1 MNHEY, CDR2 SVGAGI. V was cut by 0 bases and J by 1 base, with 6 bases left in between. The CDR3 sequence is CASSYSSGQETQYF. For the CDR3, the DNA is TGTGCCAGCAGTTACTCGAGCGGCCAAGAGACCCAGTACTTC.

This sequence joins TRBV3-1 (or the pseudogene TRBV3-2) and TRBJ2-3, with D possibly TRBD2 on 5 matching bases. Germline V gives CDR1 LGHDT, CDR2 YNNKEL (reference sequence). The CDR3 length is 16 residues. The V gene lost 1 base and the J gene lost 0 bases, with 11 bases spanning the gap. The CDR3: CASSQGERTSTDTQYF. The CDR3 DNA is TGTGCCAGCAGCCAAGGGGAGCGGACTAGCACAGATACGCAGTATTTT.

The chain employs TRBV19 and TRBJ2-2; 11 nucleotides align to TRBD2. Germline V gives CDR1 LNHDA, CDR2 SQIVND (reference sequence). V lost 1 base to trimming and J lost 4 bases; unmatched junction nucleotides: 5. The length of the CDR3 is 17 residues. This CDR3 is CASSIGASGGSTGELFF. Here the CDR3 DNA reads TGTGCCAGTAGTATAGGGGCTAGCGGGGGGTCCACCGGGGAGCTGTTTTTT.

The rearrangement links TRBV29-1 to TRBJ2-7; D uncertain. Germline CDR1 is SQVTM and CDR2 is ANQGSEA. The V end was cut by 0 bases, the J end by 0 bases, with 3 bases between. This CDR3 comprises 12 residues. The CDR3 coding sequence is TGCAGCGTTGAAGACCTCTCCTACGAGCAGTACTTC. Encoded protein: CSVEDLSYEQYF.